Listed below are T cell receptor beta chains from one sample, sequenced in a study of blood T cell repertoires in COVID-19. Clones were read by immunoSEQ multiplex PCR, and TCRdb kept only the in-frame ones, dropping some. The sample lists 200,000 to 250,000 clones, about 85% seen once, with roughly 2.8% in the top ten. Sequences were obtained from peripheral blood. The origin of the receptors is a man aged 45-60 years who had recovered from COVID-19. The CDR3 runs from the conserved cysteine through the conserved F or W. Each record gives: CDR3 DNA, CDR3 protein, V gene, clone size, J gene, D gene. D genes are given only for firm matches. Where a row states a size, it is once, few, many or the class of an expanded clone; other rows omit it.

cdr3_nt: TGTGCCAGCAGCCAAATTGCGGGGTCTGAAGCTTTCTTT
cdr3_aa: CASSQIAGSEAFF
v_call: TRBV14
clone_size: NA
j_call: TRBJ1-1
d_call: NA

cdr3_nt: TGTGCCAGCAGCTTTCGCGGTAGCGGGAGAAACGAGCAGTACTTC
cdr3_aa: CASSFRGSGRNEQYF
v_call: TRBV5-8
clone_size: NA
j_call: TRBJ2-7
d_call: TRBD2

cdr3_nt: TGTGCCAGCAGCTCTGACAGAGCCAGCACAGATACGCAGTATTTT
cdr3_aa: CASSSDRASTDTQYF
v_call: TRBV5-8
clone_size: NA
j_call: TRBJ2-3
d_call: NA

cdr3_nt: TGTGCCAGCAGCTTTGACAGGGGATCTAATGAAAAACTGTTTTTT
cdr3_aa: CASSFDRGSNEKLFF
v_call: TRBV11-2
clone_size: NA
j_call: TRBJ1-4
d_call: TRBD1

cdr3_nt: TGCAGTGCCTCCAAATGGAGCGAGCAGTACTTC
cdr3_aa: CSASKWSEQYF
v_call: TRBV20-1
clone_size: NA
j_call: TRBJ2-7
d_call: NA

cdr3_nt: TGCAGCGCCCGTCAAGACAGGCAGAACACTGAAGCTTTCTTT
cdr3_aa: CSARQDRQNTEAFF
v_call: TRBV29-1
clone_size: NA
j_call: TRBJ1-1
d_call: NA

cdr3_nt: TGTGCCAGCAGTTTAGAATTTGCAGGCCCCCAGCATTTT
cdr3_aa: CASSLEFAGPQHF
v_call: TRBV27
clone_size: once
j_call: TRBJ1-5
d_call: NA

cdr3_nt: TGTGCCAGCTCACCGGCCCGGGGGGAAAAACTGTTTTTT
cdr3_aa: CASSPARGEKLFF
v_call: TRBV18
clone_size: NA
j_call: TRBJ1-4
d_call: NA

cdr3_nt: TGTGCCAGCAGTTCCGGGTCCGGCGGTTCACCCCTCCACTTT
cdr3_aa: CASSSGSGGSPLHF
v_call: TRBV28
clone_size: NA
j_call: TRBJ1-6
d_call: NA

cdr3_nt: TGCAGCGTTGAAAGCGGGAGTGTAGATACGCAGTATTTT
cdr3_aa: CSVESGSVDTQYF
v_call: TRBV29-1
clone_size: once
j_call: TRBJ2-3
d_call: TRBD2

cdr3_nt: TGTGCCAGCAGCCCGGAGGGGCTAAGTGAAAAACTGTTTTTT
cdr3_aa: CASSPEGLSEKLFF
v_call: TRBV7-9
clone_size: once
j_call: TRBJ1-4
d_call: NA

cdr3_nt: TGTGCCAGCAGGGAAAGCGGGAGCTCCTACAATGAGCAGTTCTTC
cdr3_aa: CASRESGSSYNEQFF
v_call: TRBV2
clone_size: NA
j_call: TRBJ2-1
d_call: TRBD2

cdr3_nt: TGCGCCAGCAGCCAGGGACAGCAAGAGACCCAGTACTTC
cdr3_aa: CASSQGQQETQYF
v_call: TRBV5-1
clone_size: NA
j_call: TRBJ2-5
d_call: TRBD1

cdr3_nt: TGTGCCAGCAGTACGAAATGGACAGGAGATTTAAATGGCTACACCTTC
cdr3_aa: CASSTKWTGDLNGYTF
v_call: TRBV27
clone_size: NA
j_call: TRBJ1-2
d_call: TRBD1

cdr3_nt: TGTGCCAGCAGCTGGGCGCTAGCTGCGGAGACCCAGTACTTC
cdr3_aa: CASSWALAAETQYF
v_call: TRBV13
clone_size: NA
j_call: TRBJ2-5
d_call: NA

cdr3_nt: TGTGCCATCAGTGATGGGGGTGTCGGACTAGCGGGAACCCATGAGCAGTTCTTC
cdr3_aa: CAISDGGVGLAGTHEQFF
v_call: TRBV10-3
clone_size: NA
j_call: TRBJ2-1
d_call: TRBD2

cdr3_nt: TGTGCCAGCAGTTTAAGCGGGAGCTCCTACAATGAGCAGTTCTTC
cdr3_aa: CASSLSGSSYNEQFF
v_call: TRBV27
clone_size: NA
j_call: TRBJ2-1
d_call: TRBD2

cdr3_nt: TGTGCCAGCAACAAGCGGGAGGGCCAGGAGACCCAGTACTTC
cdr3_aa: CASNKREGQETQYF
v_call: TRBV6-6
clone_size: NA
j_call: TRBJ2-5
d_call: TRBD2

cdr3_nt: TGTGCCAGCAGTGCTCTAGCGGCAGGACGGCATGAGCAGTTCTTC
cdr3_aa: CASSALAAGRHEQFF
v_call: TRBV27
clone_size: once
j_call: TRBJ2-1
d_call: TRBD2

cdr3_nt: TGTGCCAGTTCGGGACTAGCCACCGAAGCCAAAAACATTCAGTACTTC
cdr3_aa: CASSGLATEAKNIQYF
v_call: TRBV27
clone_size: NA
j_call: TRBJ2-4
d_call: TRBD2

cdr3_nt: TGTGCCAGCAGTGGGGGGAGGCAGGGGGCTGGCAATCAGCCCCAGCATTTT
cdr3_aa: CASSGGRQGAGNQPQHF
v_call: TRBV27
clone_size: NA
j_call: TRBJ1-5
d_call: TRBD1

cdr3_nt: TGTGCCAGCTCCTTGACTCCAGCGAACACCGGGGAGCTGTTTTTT
cdr3_aa: CASSLTPANTGELFF
v_call: TRBV9
clone_size: NA
j_call: TRBJ2-2
d_call: NA

cdr3_nt: TGTGCCACCAGTGAACCACTGCCAGATACGCAGTATTTT
cdr3_aa: CATSEPLPDTQYF
v_call: TRBV24-1
clone_size: NA
j_call: TRBJ2-3
d_call: NA

cdr3_nt: TGTGCCAGCAGAGAGGGAGGGGTTCAACTGTTTTTT
cdr3_aa: CASREGGVQLFF
v_call: TRBV28
clone_size: once
j_call: TRBJ1-4
d_call: NA

cdr3_nt: TGCGCCAGCAGCTCCCGAGGCGGGAGTGGGACCGGGGAGCTGTTTTTT
cdr3_aa: CASSSRGGSGTGELFF
v_call: TRBV5-1
clone_size: few
j_call: TRBJ2-2
d_call: TRBD2

cdr3_nt: TGTGCCACCAGTGATGGCAGGGGGCGTGATGAAGCTTTCTTT
cdr3_aa: CATSDGRGRDEAFF
v_call: TRBV24-1
clone_size: NA
j_call: TRBJ1-1
d_call: TRBD1

cdr3_nt: TGTGCCAGCTCACTACTCCAAGAGACCCAGTACTTC
cdr3_aa: CASSLLQETQYF
v_call: TRBV18
clone_size: once
j_call: TRBJ2-5
d_call: NA

cdr3_nt: TGTGCCAGTAGCCTCCCCGCAGGGGCCAGCACTGAAGCTTTCTTT
cdr3_aa: CASSLPAGASTEAFF
v_call: TRBV19
clone_size: NA
j_call: TRBJ1-1
d_call: NA

cdr3_nt: TGTGCCAGCAGCACTCACCGGGATGAGCAGTTCTTC
cdr3_aa: CASSTHRDEQFF
v_call: TRBV7-9
clone_size: NA
j_call: TRBJ2-1
d_call: NA

cdr3_nt: TGTGCCAGCAGAGATCCGGGTTTTCTACCTAGCACAGATACGCAGTATTTT
cdr3_aa: CASRDPGFLPSTDTQYF
v_call: TRBV27
clone_size: NA
j_call: TRBJ2-3
d_call: NA

cdr3_nt: TGTGCCACCAGCCGATCAGGACAGGCCTACGAGCAGTACTTC
cdr3_aa: CATSRSGQAYEQYF
v_call: TRBV15
clone_size: NA
j_call: TRBJ2-7
d_call: TRBD1

cdr3_nt: TGTGCCAGCAGCCTCCTCCGGGGAGGGGGACAAGAGACCCAGTACTTC
cdr3_aa: CASSLLRGGGQETQYF
v_call: TRBV14
clone_size: NA
j_call: TRBJ2-5
d_call: NA

cdr3_nt: TGTGCCAGTCAGGCGACAAGGGACTATTTATACGAGCAGTACTTC
cdr3_aa: CASQATRDYLYEQYF
v_call: TRBV3-1/TRBV3-2
clone_size: NA
j_call: TRBJ2-7
d_call: TRBD2

cdr3_nt: TGTGCCAGCAGCTTAGAATACAGGGGGTTCTATGGCTACACCTTC
cdr3_aa: CASSLEYRGFYGYTF
v_call: TRBV7-8
clone_size: NA
j_call: TRBJ1-2
d_call: TRBD1

cdr3_nt: TGCAGTGCTAGTTTAGCGGCGGTGGGGTGGGAGCAGTACTTC
cdr3_aa: CSASLAAVGWEQYF
v_call: TRBV20-1
clone_size: once
j_call: TRBJ2-7
d_call: NA

cdr3_nt: TGTGCCAGCACCGGGTACAGGGGTTCGAACACTGAAGCTTTCTTT
cdr3_aa: CASTGYRGSNTEAFF
v_call: TRBV2
clone_size: NA
j_call: TRBJ1-1
d_call: TRBD1